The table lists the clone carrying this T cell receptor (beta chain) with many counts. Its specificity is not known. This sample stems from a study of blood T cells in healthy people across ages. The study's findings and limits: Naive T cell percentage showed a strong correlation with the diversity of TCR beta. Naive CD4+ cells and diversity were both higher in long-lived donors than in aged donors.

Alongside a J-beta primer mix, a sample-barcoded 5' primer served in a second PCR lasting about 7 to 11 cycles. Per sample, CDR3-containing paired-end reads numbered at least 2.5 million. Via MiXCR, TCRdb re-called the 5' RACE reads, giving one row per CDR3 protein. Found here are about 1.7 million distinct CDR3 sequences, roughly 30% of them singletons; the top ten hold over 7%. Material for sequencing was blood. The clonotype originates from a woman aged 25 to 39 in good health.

The CDR3 coding sequence is TGTGCCAGCAGCGTAGGGGGGAGGGACAATGAGCAGTTCTTC. Its translation: CASSVGGRDNEQFF. This chain links TRBV9 with TRBJ2-1; TRBD2 aligns across 7 bases. V lost 0 bases and J lost 5; bases outside the gene matches: 2. There are 14 residues in the CDR3. Germline V gives CDR1 SGDLS, CDR2 YYNGEE.